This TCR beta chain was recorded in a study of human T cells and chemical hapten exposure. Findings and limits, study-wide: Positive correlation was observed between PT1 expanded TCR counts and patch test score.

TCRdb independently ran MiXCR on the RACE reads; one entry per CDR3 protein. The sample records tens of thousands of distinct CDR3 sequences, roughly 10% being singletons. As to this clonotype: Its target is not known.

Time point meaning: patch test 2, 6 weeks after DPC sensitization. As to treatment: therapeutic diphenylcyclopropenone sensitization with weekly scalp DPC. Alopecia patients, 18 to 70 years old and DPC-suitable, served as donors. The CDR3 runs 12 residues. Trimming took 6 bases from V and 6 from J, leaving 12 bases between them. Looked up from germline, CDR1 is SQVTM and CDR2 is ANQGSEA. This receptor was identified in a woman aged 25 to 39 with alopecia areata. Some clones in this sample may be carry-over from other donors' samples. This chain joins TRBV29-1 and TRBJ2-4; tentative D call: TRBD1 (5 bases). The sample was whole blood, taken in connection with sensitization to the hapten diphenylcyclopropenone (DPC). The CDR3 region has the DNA TGCAGCGTAGGACAAAAAGGAAACATTCAGTACTTC. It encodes CSVGQKGNIQYF.